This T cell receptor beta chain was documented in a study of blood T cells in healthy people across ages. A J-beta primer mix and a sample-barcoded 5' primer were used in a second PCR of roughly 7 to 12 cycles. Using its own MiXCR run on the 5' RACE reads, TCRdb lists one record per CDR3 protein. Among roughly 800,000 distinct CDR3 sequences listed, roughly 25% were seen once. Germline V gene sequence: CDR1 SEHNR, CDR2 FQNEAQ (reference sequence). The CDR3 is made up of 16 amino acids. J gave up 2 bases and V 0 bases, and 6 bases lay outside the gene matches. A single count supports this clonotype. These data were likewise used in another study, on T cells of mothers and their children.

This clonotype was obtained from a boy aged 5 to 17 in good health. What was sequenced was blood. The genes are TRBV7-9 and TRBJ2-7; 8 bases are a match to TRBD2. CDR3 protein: CASSLALAGFTYEQYF. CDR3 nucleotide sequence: TGTGCCAGCAGCTTAGCCCTAGCGGGTTTTACCTACGAGCAGTACTTC.